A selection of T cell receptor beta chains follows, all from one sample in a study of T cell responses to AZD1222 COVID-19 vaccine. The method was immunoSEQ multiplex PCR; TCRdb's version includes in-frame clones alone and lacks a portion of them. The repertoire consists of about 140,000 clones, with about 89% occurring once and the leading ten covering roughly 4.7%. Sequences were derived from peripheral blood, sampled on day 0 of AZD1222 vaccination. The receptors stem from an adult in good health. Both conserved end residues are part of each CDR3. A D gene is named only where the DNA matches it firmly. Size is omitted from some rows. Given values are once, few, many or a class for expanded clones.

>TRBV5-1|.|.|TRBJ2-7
TGCGCCAGCAGCTTGGACAGGGTAAGCCCCTACGAGCAGTACTTC
CASSLDRVSPYEQYF
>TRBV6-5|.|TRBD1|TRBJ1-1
TGTGCCAGCAGTTACTCGGAGGGGGCTTCTGGAGCTTTCTTT
CASSYSEGASGAFF
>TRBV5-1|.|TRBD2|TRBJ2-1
TGCGCCAGCAGCTCGGTGAGCGGGAGTACCTACAATGAGCAGTTCTTC
CASSSVSGSTYNEQFF
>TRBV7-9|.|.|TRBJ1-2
TGTGCCAGCAGCGACCGGGGCCCCCCGGGGGGCTACACCTTC
CASSDRGPPGGYTF
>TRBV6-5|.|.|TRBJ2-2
TGTGCCAGCAAATTTGGGACCGGGGAGCTGTTTTTT
CASKFGTGELFF
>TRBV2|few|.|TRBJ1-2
TGTGCCAGCAGTTATCCGGGATCCTACCTAACTAACTATGGCTACACCTTC
CASSYPGSYLTNYGYTF
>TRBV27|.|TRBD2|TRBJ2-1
TGTGCCAGCAGTCCAGGACTAGCGGGAGGACTTCAAAGCTCCTACAATGAGCAGTTCTTC
CASSPGLAGGLQSSYNEQFF
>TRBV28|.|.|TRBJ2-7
TGTGCCAGCAGTATCGGAGAGAGGGCGCGCTACGAGCAGTACTTC
CASSIGERARYEQYF
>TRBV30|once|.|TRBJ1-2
TGTGCCTGGAGTGTTAACCTAAGTGGACGAAACTATGGCTACACCTTC
CAWSVNLSGRNYGYTF
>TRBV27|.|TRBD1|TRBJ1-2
TGTGCCAGCACCGGGACAGGGGGCGCCGGTTACTATGGCTACACCTTC
CASTGTGGAGYYGYTF
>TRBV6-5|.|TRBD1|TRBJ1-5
TGTGCCAGCAGTATGGACAGGGGGAGCAATCAGCCCCAGCATTTT
CASSMDRGSNQPQHF
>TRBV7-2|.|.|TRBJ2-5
TGTGCCAGCAGCTTATTCCCGCGGGGCCCAAAGGAACGAGAGACCCAGTACTTC
CASSLFPRGPKERETQYF
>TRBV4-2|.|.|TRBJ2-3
TGTGCCAGCAGCCAAGCCGCGGATACGCAGTATTTT
CASSQAADTQYF
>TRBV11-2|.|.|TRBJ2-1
TGTGCCAGCAGCTTAACCTTGTTGAGGGGTCGGAAGGATGAGCAGTTCTTC
CASSLTLLRGRKDEQFF
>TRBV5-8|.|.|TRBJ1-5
TGTGCCAGCAGCTCCCCAGGGTATCAGCCCCAGCATTTT
CASSSPGYQPQHF
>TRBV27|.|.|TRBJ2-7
TGTGCCAGCAGTTTGGACACGGGGGCCTACGAGCAGTACTTC
CASSLDTGAYEQYF
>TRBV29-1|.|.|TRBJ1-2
TGCGGAGTCAGTGGGTATGGCTACACCTTC
CGVSGYGYTF
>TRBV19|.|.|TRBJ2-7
TGTGCCAGTAGTAACCAACAGGGCAACGAGCAGTACTTC
CASSNQQGNEQYF
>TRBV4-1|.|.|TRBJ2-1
TGCGCCAGCAGCCATCGGAGTGAGCAGTTCTTC
CASSHRSEQFF
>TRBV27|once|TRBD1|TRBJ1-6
TGTGCCAGCAGTTTAAGTTACCCAGGGGGTGGTTCACCCCTCCACTTT
CASSLSYPGGGSPLHF
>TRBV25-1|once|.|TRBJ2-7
TGTGCCAGCAGTGCTAGAATGCCCCCCTACGAGCAGTACTTC
CASSARMPPYEQYF
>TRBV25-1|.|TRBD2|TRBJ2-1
TGTGCCAGCAGTGATAGGACTAGCGCCGCCAATGAGCAGTTCTTC
CASSDRTSAANEQFF
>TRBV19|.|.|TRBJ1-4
TGTGCCAGTAGTATACGGGACACAGAAAAACTGTTTTTT
CASSIRDTEKLFF
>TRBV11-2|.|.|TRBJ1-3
TGTGCCAGCAGCTTCCAAACTGGAAACACCATATATTTT
CASSFQTGNTIYF
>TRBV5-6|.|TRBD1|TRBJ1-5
TGTGCCAGCAGCTTGGCGGCAGGGGGTTTGGGAAGCAATCAGCCCCAGCATTTT
CASSLAAGGLGSNQPQHF
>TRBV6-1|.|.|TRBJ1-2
TGTGCCAGCAGTGAATCTAGGGGGTATGGCTACACCTTC
CASSESRGYGYTF
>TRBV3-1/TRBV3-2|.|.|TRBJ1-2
TGTGCCAGCAGCCCACTCGACCGAAACTATGGCTACACCTTC
CASSPLDRNYGYTF
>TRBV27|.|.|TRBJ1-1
TGTGCCAGCCAACCCTGGGGGCGCTCGGGCACTGAAGCTTTCTTT
CASQPWGRSGTEAFF
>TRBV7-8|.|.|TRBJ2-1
TGTGCCAGCAGCTTAGCTACAGGGCATAGTGCCTACAATGAGCAGTTCTTC
CASSLATGHSAYNEQFF
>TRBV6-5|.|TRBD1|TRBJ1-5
TGTGCCAGCAGCCCGGGACAGCCCATCATGCCCCAGCATTTT
CASSPGQPIMPQHF
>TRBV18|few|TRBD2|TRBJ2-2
TGTGCCAGCTCACCATCGGGCCGGGAGGGAGTCACCGGGGAGCTGTTTTTT
CASSPSGREGVTGELFF
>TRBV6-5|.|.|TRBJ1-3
TGTGCCAGCAAGCTGGGGGCCGGAGGAGACACCATATATTTT
CASKLGAGGDTIYF
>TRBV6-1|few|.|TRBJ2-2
TGTGCCAGCAGTGAAGGGATAGGGGGGACCGGGGAGCTGTTTTTT
CASSEGIGGTGELFF
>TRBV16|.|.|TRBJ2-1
TGTGCCAGCAGCCAATGGGCGGGATGGGCGGAGCAGTTCTTC
CASSQWAGWAEQFF
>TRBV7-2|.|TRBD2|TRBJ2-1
TGTGCCAGCAGCGCCAGACTAGCGGGGGGGCGCAATGAGCAGTTCTTC
CASSARLAGGRNEQFF
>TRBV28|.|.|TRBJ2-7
TGTGCCAGCAGTTTCCTGATCGAGGCGAGGGTTTACGAGCAGTACTTC
CASSFLIEARVYEQYF
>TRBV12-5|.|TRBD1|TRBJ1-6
TGTGCTAGTGGTTTGGGACAGGGGGCTGATTCACCCCTCCACTTT
CASGLGQGADSPLHF
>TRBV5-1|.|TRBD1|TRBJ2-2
TGCGCCAGCAGCTTGGCGGGGCCGGGACAGGGGAACACCGGGGAGCTGTTTTTT
CASSLAGPGQGNTGELFF
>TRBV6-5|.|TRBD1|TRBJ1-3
TGTGCCAGCAGTTACTCGCGGACAGGAGGAAACACCATATATTTT
CASSYSRTGGNTIYF
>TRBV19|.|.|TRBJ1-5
TGTGCCAGTAGTATGGCAGGGGCCAATCAGCCCCAGCATTTT
CASSMAGANQPQHF
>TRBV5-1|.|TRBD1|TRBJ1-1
TGCGCCAGTAGGACAGGGGGCGCGGACACTGAAGCTTTCTTT
CASRTGGADTEAFF
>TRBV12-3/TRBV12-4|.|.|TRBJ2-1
TGTGCCAGCAGTTTAGTCTATGACAATGAGCAGTTCTTC
CASSLVYDNEQFF
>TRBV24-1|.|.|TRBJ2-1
TGTGCCACCAGTGCCGGGACTGGCAATGAGCAGTTCTTC
CATSAGTGNEQFF
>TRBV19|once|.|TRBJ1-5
TGTGCCAGTAACCACCCTTCGGGGGGGAGCAATCAGCCCCAGCATTTT
CASNHPSGGSNQPQHF